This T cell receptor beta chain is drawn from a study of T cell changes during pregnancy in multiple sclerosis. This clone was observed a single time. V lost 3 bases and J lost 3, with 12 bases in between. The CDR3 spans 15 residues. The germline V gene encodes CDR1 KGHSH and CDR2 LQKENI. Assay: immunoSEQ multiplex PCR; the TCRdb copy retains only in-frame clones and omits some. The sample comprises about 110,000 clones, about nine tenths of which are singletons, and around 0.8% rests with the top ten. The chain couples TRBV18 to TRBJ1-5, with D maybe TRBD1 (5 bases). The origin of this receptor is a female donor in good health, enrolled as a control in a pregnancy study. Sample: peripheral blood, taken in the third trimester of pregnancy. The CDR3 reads CASSPDGASNQPQHF. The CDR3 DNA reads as TGTGCCAGCTCACCGGATGGGGCCTCCAATCAGCCCCAGCATTTT.